The clone carrying this T cell receptor beta chain was seen a few times. This CDR3 is 17 amino acids long. V dropped 0 bases and J dropped 3 bases, with 16 bases sitting between them. The germline V gene encodes CDR1 SGHRS and CDR2 YFSETQ. The sample is drawn from a study of blood T cell repertoires in COVID-19. Study in general: Researchers got acute and convalescent COVID-19 samples from the United States, Italy and Spain. Sources were T cells, B-cell-depleted T cells, or PBMCs; the material itself was cDNA or gDNA.

Sequencing used immunoSEQ multiplex PCR; TCRdb keeps in-frame clones, though not all of them. Among roughly 520,000 clones listed, over 75% were seen once. The chain is built from TRBV5-1 and TRBJ1-3; a weak D match, TRBD1 (5 bases). Sequencing was carried out using PBMCs or T cells enriched from blood (not recorded which). This sequence was found in a woman aged 40 to 50 who had recovered from COVID-19. CDR3 region: CASSLVAQGSFGNTIYF. CDR3 bases: TGCGCCAGCAGCTTGGTGGCCCAGGGCTCTTTTGGAAACACCATATATTTT. The whole variable domain, filled in from reference TRBV5-1 and TRBJ1-3, reads KAGVTQTPRYLIKTRGQQVTLSCSPISGHRSVSWYQQTPGQGLQFLFEYFSETQRNKGNFPGRFSGRQFSNSRSEMNVSTLELGDSALYLCASSLVAQGSFGNTIYFGEGSWLTVV.